The 21 T cell receptor beta chains reported below all come from one sample, sequenced in a study of blood T cells in healthy people across ages. The second PCR ran roughly 6 to 12 cycles with a sample-barcoded 5' primer and J-beta primers. TCRdb ran MiXCR on the 5' RACE reads and lists one entry per CDR3 protein. The sample shows around 1.1 million distinct CDR3 sequences, 35% to 45% of them seen only once. The sequenced material came from blood. These TCRs come from a man aged 18-30 years in good health.

The DNA of the CDR3 is TGCGCCAGCAGCCAAGAGACGGAACTCAACTATGGCTACACCTTC. This gives the protein CASSQETELNYGYTF. V is TRBV4-3 and J is TRBJ1-2; unclear D gene. The CDR3 contains 15 residues. Germline-derived CDR1 and CDR2 are LGHNA and YSLEER. The V and J ends lost 0 bases and 2 bases respectively, with 10 bases between them.

This clonotype was seen a handful of times. The chain carries TRBV7-8 and TRBJ2-7; D is possibly TRBD2 (7 bases). Per germline, CDR1 SGHVS and CDR2 FQNEAQ. Deletions cut 1 base from V and 7 bases from J, with 17 bases between. This CDR3 has 15 residues. CDR3 nucleotide sequence: TGTGCCAGCAGCTTAGTGGGGGGGCCCTATAATGAGCAGTACTTC. It yields the protein CASSLVGGPYNEQYF.

The chain has TRBV3-1 and TRBJ1-2; D perhaps matches TRBD1 (5 bases). The CDR3 contains 12 residues. CDR1 and CDR2 (germline): LGHDT, YNNKEL (reference sequence). Trimming shortened V by 2 bases and J by 8 bases, and 9 bases separated the two germline ends. In DNA form, the CDR3 reads TGTGCCAGCAGCCAACCGAGGGGAGGCTACACCTTC. Translation: CASSQPRGGYTF.

The V call is TRBV6-5, the J call TRBJ1-5; 9 nucleotides align to TRBD1. Germline CDR1 MNHEY, CDR2 SVGAGI. J was trimmed by 1 base and V by 2 bases; bases with no gene match: 9. The CDR3 is 18 residues long. CDR3 in DNA: TGTGCCAGCAGTTACCCTCCGGACAGGGGCTTAAGCAATCAGCCCCAGCATTTT. It codes for CASSYPPDRGLSNQPQHF.

To note about this clonotype: A much larger clonotype is one base distant, so this may be a read error. V usage is TRBV11-2 and J usage is TRBJ2-3, with a weak D call TRBD1 (6 bases). Germline assignment: CDR1 SGHAT and CDR2 FQNNGV. CDR3 size: 14 residues. Trimming pared 4 bases from V and 1 base from J, leaving 9 bases between. In DNA, the CDR3 is TGTGCCAGCAGCTCACCAGGGGGCACAGATACGCAGTATTTT. Translated: CASSSPGGTDTQYF. The entire variable domain, with the rest obtained from reference TRBV11-2 and TRBJ2-3, is as follows: EAGVAQSPRYKIIEKRQSVAFWCNPISGHATLYWYQQILGQGPKLLIQFQNNGVVDDSQLPKDRFSAERLKGVDSTLKIQPAKLEDSAVYLCASSSPGGTDTQYFGPGTRLTVL.

This clonotype came up a few times. This sequence joins TRBV6-1 and TRBJ2-1; D remains ambiguous. This CDR3 is 15 amino acids long. The ends were cut back, 2 bases at V and 0 bases at J, with 8 bases in the middle. Germline V gives CDR1 MNHNS, CDR2 SASEGT. CDR3 nucleotide sequence: TGTGCCAGCAGTGAAAGGGCGAGCTCCTACAATGAGCAGTTCTTC. Amino acids: CASSERASSYNEQFF.

The rearrangement links TRBV7-9 to TRBJ2-2, with 8 bases identical to TRBD1. This CDR3 spans 16 amino acids. The germline V gene encodes CDR1 SEHNR and CDR2 FQNEAQ (reference sequence). With 5 bases clipped from V and 6 bases from J, the junction kept 11 bases outside the gene matches. The CDR3 protein is CASSTTTGVDPGELFF. DNA of the CDR3: TGTGCCAGCAGCACGACGACAGGGGTTGATCCCGGGGAGCTGTTTTTT.

This chain joins TRBV10-3 and TRBJ2-5, with TRBD2 matching over 8 bases. Germline V gives CDR1 ENHRY, CDR2 SYGVKD. With 10 bases clipped from V and 4 bases from J, the junction kept 11 bases outside the gene matches. The CDR3 runs 14 residues. CDR3 region: CATAGGRFLETQYF. CDR3 nucleotide sequence: TGTGCCACCGCGGGGGGTCGGTTTTTAGAGACCCAGTACTTC.

This sequence joins TRBV9 and TRBJ2-3, with 8 nucleotides matching TRBD1. Trimming removed 0 bases from V and 0 bases from J; junction bases left unmatched: 3. The germline CDR1 and CDR2 sequences are SGDLS and YYNGEE. The CDR3 is made up of 16 amino acids. The CDR3 nucleotides read TGTGCCAGCAGCGTAGGGAGGACAGGGAGCACAGATACGCAGTATTTT. Residues: CASSVGRTGSTDTQYF.

Here the CDR3 DNA reads TGTGCCATCAGTGAGGGAGGGGCAGCGAATTCACCCCTCCACTTT. Its protein is CAISEGGAANSPLHF. The V and J genes are TRBV10-3 and TRBJ1-6, with D perhaps matching TRBD1 (5 bases). V was shortened by 2 bases and J by 7 bases, with 12 bases between the two germline ends. CDR1 ENHRY and CDR2 SYGVKD come from the germline V gene. The CDR3 spans 15 residues.

This clonotype was detected only a few times. This chain connects TRBV29-1 to TRBJ2-1, with TRBD1 matching over 9 bases. This CDR3 is 15 amino acids long. Per germline, CDR1 SQVTM and CDR2 ANQGSEA. Trimming took 8 bases from V and 7 from J; bases not matched to a gene: 15. CDR3 sequence reads: CSPMGLQGAGNEQFF. CDR3 sequence (DNA): TGCAGCCCTATGGGATTACAGGGGGCTGGGAATGAGCAGTTCTTC.

CDR3 DNA sequence: TGCGCCAGCAGCTTGACTAGCGGGCGCGGCGTGAATGAGCAGTTCTTC. Amino acids: CASSLTSGRGVNEQFF. V gene TRBV5-1 combines with J gene TRBJ2-1; 9 bases fit TRBD2. V lost 1 base, J lost 7 bases, and 9 bases stayed unmatched. CDR1 and CDR2 (germline): SGHRS, YFSETQ. The CDR3 is 16 amino acids.

Worth noting for this clonotype: The junction differs from germline at one of its ends, possibly a read error. The chain links TRBV7-9 to TRBJ1-3; D remains unclear. The CDR3 spans 15 residues. From germline, CDR1 is SEHNR and CDR2 FQNEAQ (reference sequence). CDR3 nucleotide sequence: TGCGCCAGCAGCTTAGTTGCGGGATCTGGAAACACCATATATTTT. Translating it yields CASSLVAGSGNTIYF.

This clonotype was counted a few times. This chain joins TRBV4-3 and TRBJ1-5; 7 bases align to TRBD1. V was pared by 0 bases and J by 4 bases, with 3 bases of the junction left unmatched. The germline V gene encodes CDR1 LGHNA and CDR2 YSLEER. The CDR3 is made up of 15 amino acids. The CDR3 is CASSQDQQGNQPQHF. The CDR3 region has the DNA TGCGCCAGCAGCCAAGATCAACAGGGGAATCAGCCCCAGCATTTT.

This clonotype was seen more than once but under ten times. This sequence joins TRBV20-1 and TRBJ2-1; D might be TRBD2 (6 bases). With 1 base removed from V and 1 base from J, the gap between germline ends came to 14 bases. Germline assignment: CDR1 DFQATT and CDR2 SNEGSKA (reference sequence). The CDR3 loop spans 16 amino acids. The CDR3 region has the DNA TGCAGTGCTAGAGGGGACTCGAGAGGGTCCTACAATGAGCAGTTCTTC. Amino acids: CSARGDSRGSYNEQFF.

As for this clonotype: At one of its ends the junction is not consistent with the germline gene, which may arise from a read error. The chain combines TRBV25-1 with TRBJ1-4; tentatively, D is TRBD1 (5 bases). Germline CDR1 MGHDK, CDR2 SYGVNS. The CDR3 extends over 13 amino acids. In DNA, the CDR3 is TGTGCCAGCAGTGAGTACGGGGACCAAAAGCTGTTTTTT. Its protein is CASSEYGDQKLFF.

The J gene is TRBJ2-6, the V gene TRBV10-3; 9 bases align to TRBD1. Trimming took 6 bases from V and 4 from J; bases not matched to a gene: 13. The CDR3 has 18 residues. Germline CDR1 is ENHRY and CDR2 is SYGVKD. The CDR3 DNA reads TGTGCCATCAGGGGGCAGGGACAGGGAAATTCAGGGGCCAACGTCCTGACTTTC. Protein: CAIRGQGQGNSGANVLTF.

The chain couples TRBV4-1 to TRBJ1-1; no definite D call. Germline CDR1 and CDR2: MGHRA and YSYEKL. The V end lost 1 base, the J end lost 3 bases, and 18 bases lay between the germline ends. The CDR3 loop spans 17 amino acids. CDR3 sequence (DNA): TGCGCCAGCAGCCAAGGACGAGGACCTGGGGTTGACACTGAAGCTTTCTTT. The encoded protein is CASSQGRGPGVDTEAFF.

The genes are TRBV12-3 or TRBV12-4 and TRBJ1-4; D might be TRBD1 (6 bases). Trimming removed 9 bases from V and 3 bases from J, with 20 bases in between. The CDR3 has 16 residues. For the CDR3, the DNA is TGTGCCAGTTCCCGAGGGAGCAGGGGAGCTAATGAAAAACTGTTTTTT. Translated, it gives CASSRGSRGANEKLFF.

V is TRBV2 and J is TRBJ2-5, with 7 bases fitting TRBD2. The CDR3 sequence is 15 residues long. Germline V gives CDR1 SNHLY, CDR2 FYNNEI. Trimming at V came to 1 base and at J to 9 bases, leaving 11 bases not matched to a gene. The CDR3 sequence is CASSEGTSQAVAQYF. CDR3 coding DNA: TGTGCCAGCAGTGAAGGGACTAGTCAGGCGGTGGCCCAGTACTTC.

V and J are TRBV19 and TRBJ2-2; 7 bases match TRBD1. Germline-derived CDR1 and CDR2 are LNHDA and SQIVND (reference sequence). V lost 8 bases to trimming and J lost 2 bases; unmatched junction nucleotides: 2. This CDR3 region has 13 residues. DNA of the CDR3: TGTGCCAGTGGGGACAGAAACACCGGGGAGCTGTTTTTT. It yields the protein CASGDRNTGELFF.